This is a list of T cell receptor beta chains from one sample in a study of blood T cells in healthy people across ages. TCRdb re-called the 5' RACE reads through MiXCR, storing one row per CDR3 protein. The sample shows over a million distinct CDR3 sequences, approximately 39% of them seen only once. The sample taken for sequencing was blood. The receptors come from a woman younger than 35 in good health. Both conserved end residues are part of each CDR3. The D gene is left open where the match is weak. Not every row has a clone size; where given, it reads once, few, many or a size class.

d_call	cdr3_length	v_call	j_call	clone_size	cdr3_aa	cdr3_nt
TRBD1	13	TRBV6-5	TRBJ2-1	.	CASRWGTGGAQFF	TGTGCCAGCAGATGGGGGACAGGGGGCGCGCAGTTCTTC
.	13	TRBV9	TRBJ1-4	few	CASSGPFDEKLFF	TGTGCCAGCAGCGGGCCCTTCGATGAAAAACTGTTTTTT
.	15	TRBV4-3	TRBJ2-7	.	CASSQEVAVTYEQYF	TGCGCCAGCAGCCAAGAGGTAGCGGTAACCTACGAGCAGTACTTC
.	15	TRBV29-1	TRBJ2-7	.	CSVRGRQTHNHEQYF	TGCAGCGTTAGGGGGAGGCAGACCCACAACCACGAGCAGTACTTC
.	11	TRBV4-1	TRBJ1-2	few	CASSYTGGYTF	TGCGCCAGCAGCTATACTGGGGGCTACACCTTC
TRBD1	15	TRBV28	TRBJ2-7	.	CASSSGLHLRGPQYF	TGTGCCAGTAGCTCCGGGTTACACTTAAGGGGGCCCCAGTACTTC
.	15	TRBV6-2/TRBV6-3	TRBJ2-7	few	CASSLSAGHYNEQYF	TGTGCCAGCAGTTTGTCGGCGGGGCACTACAATGAGCAGTACTTC
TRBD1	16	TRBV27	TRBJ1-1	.	CASSQRQGPMNTEAFF	TGTGCCAGCAGTCAACGACAGGGCCCCATGAACACTGAAGCTTTCTTT
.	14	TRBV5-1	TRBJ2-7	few	CASSLEGQLGEQYF	TGCGCCAGCAGCTTGGAAGGCCAATTGGGCGAGCAGTACTTC
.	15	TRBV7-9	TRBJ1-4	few	CASSLRGSSNEKLFF	TGTGCCAGCAGCTTACGGGGCAGCTCGAATGAAAAACTGTTTTTT
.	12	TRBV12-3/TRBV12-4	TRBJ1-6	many	CASSLRGSPLHF	TGTGCCAGCAGTTTAAGGGGCTCACCCCTCCACTTT
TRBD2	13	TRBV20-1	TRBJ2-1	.	CSAISGRNYEQFF	TGCAGTGCTATAAGCGGGAGAAACTACGAGCAGTTCTTC
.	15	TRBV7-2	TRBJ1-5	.	CASNFVGGRGQPQHF	TGTGCCAGCAATTTTGTGGGGGGCCGCGGCCAGCCCCAGCATTTT
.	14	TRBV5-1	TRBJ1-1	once	CASSLQSLSGEAFF	TGCGCCAGCAGCTTGCAGAGTTTGTCAGGTGAAGCTTTCTTT
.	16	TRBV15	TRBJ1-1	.	CATSRDVRGTSTEAFF	TGTGCCACCAGCAGAGATGTTAGGGGAACGAGCACTGAAGCTTTCTTT
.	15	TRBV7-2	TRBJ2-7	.	CASSPMVALAYEQYF	TGTGCCAGCAGCCCCATGGTAGCGTTAGCCTACGAGCAGTACTTC
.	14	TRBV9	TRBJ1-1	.	CASSAPPLNTEAFF	TGTGCCAGCAGCGCTCCTCCGTTGAACACTGAAGCTTTCTTT
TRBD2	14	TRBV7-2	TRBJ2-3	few	CASNKRGPTDTQYF	TGTGCCAGCAACAAGCGGGGTCCCACAGATACGCAGTATTTT
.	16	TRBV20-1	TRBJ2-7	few	CSARPNQDSASYEQYF	TGCAGTGCTAGACCAAACCAGGACAGCGCCTCCTACGAGCAGTACTTC
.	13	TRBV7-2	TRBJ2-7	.	CASSFFRAYEQYF	TGTGCCAGCAGCTTCTTTAGGGCTTACGAGCAGTACTTC
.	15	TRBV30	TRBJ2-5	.	CAWSPPYSVMETQYF	TGTGCCTGGAGTCCCCCTTATTCGGTTATGGAGACCCAGTACTTC
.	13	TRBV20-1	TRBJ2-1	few	CSASRDTYNEQFF	TGCAGTGCTTCCCGGGACACTTACAATGAGCAGTTCTTC
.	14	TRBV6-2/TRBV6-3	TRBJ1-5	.	CASSYTGIDQPQHF	TGTGCCAGCAGTTACACAGGGATCGATCAGCCCCAGCATTTT
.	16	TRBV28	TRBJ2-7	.	CASSLFGGASSYEQYF	TGTGCCAGCAGTTTATTTGGCGGGGCCAGCTCCTACGAGCAGTACTTC
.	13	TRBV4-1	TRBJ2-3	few	CASSQVAAGTQYF	TGCGCCAGCAGCCAAGTAGCGGCGGGTACGCAGTATTTT
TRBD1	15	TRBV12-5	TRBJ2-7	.	CASGLTATGEDEQYF	TGTGCTAGTGGTTTGACCGCGACAGGGGAGGACGAGCAGTACTTC
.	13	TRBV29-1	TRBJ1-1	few	CSVGGGVSTEAFF	TGCAGCGTTGGCGGGGGCGTTAGCACTGAAGCTTTCTTT
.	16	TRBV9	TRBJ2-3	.	CASSVGTHRGSDTQYF	TGTGCCAGCAGCGTAGGGACCCATAGGGGTTCAGATACGCAGTATTTT
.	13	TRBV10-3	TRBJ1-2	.	CAIRVTENYGYTF	TGTGCCATCAGAGTGACAGAGAACTATGGCTACACCTTC
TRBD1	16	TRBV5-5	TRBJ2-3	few	CASSSGQGHSTDTQYF	TGTGCCAGCAGCTCAGGACAGGGGCATAGCACAGATACGCAGTATTTT
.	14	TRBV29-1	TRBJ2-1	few	CSVEGPDHYNEQFF	TGCAGCGTTGAGGGGCCAGACCACTACAATGAGCAGTTCTTC
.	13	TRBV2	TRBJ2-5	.	CASSPPGTPEQYF	TGTGCCAGCAGTCCCCCGGGGACACCAGAGCAGTACTTC
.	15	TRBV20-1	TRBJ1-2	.	CSASSSSKTVTGYTF	TGCAGTGCTAGTTCATCCTCTAAGACAGTCACCGGCTACACCTTC
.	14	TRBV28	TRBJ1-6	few	CASSARVGNSPLHF	TGTGCCAGCAGCGCCAGGGTGGGTAATTCACCCCTCCACTTT
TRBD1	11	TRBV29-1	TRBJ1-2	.	CSVADRDGYTF	TGCAGCGTTGCGGACAGGGATGGCTACACCTTC
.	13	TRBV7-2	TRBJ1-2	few	CASSLVQGYGYTF	TGTGCCAGCAGCTTAGTCCAGGGATACGGCTACACCTTC
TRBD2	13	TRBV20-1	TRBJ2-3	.	CSAAGTRTDTQYF	TGCAGTGCGGCCGGGACTAGGACAGATACGCAGTATTTT
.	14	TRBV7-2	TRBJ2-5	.	CASSLEVQGKEQYF	TGTGCCAGCAGCTTAGAGGTCCAGGGTAAAGAGCAGTACTTC
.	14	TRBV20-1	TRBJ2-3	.	CSASWSGQRHTQYF	TGCAGTGCTAGTTGGTCAGGGCAGCGACATACGCAGTATTTT
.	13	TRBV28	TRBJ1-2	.	CTSSSGTLYGYTF	TGTACCAGCAGTTCCGGGACGCTCTATGGCTACACCTTC
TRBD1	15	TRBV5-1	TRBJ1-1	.	CASSDRTGMNTEAFF	TGCGCCAGCAGCGATAGGACAGGGATGAACACTGAAGCTTTCTTT
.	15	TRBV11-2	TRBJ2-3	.	CASSLDRVRVDTQYF	TGTGCCAGCAGCTTAGATCGGGTTAGGGTTGATACGCAGTATTTT
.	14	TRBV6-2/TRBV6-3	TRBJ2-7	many	CASSPGRMPYEQYF	TGTGCCAGCTCTCCGGGACGGATGCCCTACGAGCAGTACTTC
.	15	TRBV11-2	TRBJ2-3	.	CASSRGFFSTDTQYF	TGTGCCAGCAGCCGAGGCTTTTTTAGCACAGATACGCAGTATTTT
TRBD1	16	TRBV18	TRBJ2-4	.	CASSPLGTGAKNIRYF	TGTGCCAGCTCACCACTCGGGACAGGGGCCAAAAACATTCGGTACTTC
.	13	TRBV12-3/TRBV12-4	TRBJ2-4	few	CASSQGGLNIQYF	TGTGCCAGCAGTCAAGGGGGTTTAAACATTCAGTACTTC
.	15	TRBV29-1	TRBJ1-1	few	CSATKGGVPNTEAFF	TGCAGCGCCACCAAAGGCGGGGTCCCTAACACTGAAGCTTTCTTT
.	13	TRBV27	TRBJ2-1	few	CASNSFSYNEQFF	TGTGCCAGCAACAGCTTCTCCTACAATGAGCAGTTCTTC
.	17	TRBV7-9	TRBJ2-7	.	CASSLAAASELFYEQYF	TGTGCCAGCAGCTTAGCAGCGGCTAGCGAGCTTTTCTACGAGCAGTACTTC
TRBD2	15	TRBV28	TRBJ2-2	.	CASSLGSGSVGELFF	TGTGCCAGCAGTTTGGGAAGCGGGAGTGTCGGGGAGCTGTTTTTT
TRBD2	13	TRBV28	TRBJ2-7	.	CASMAGEGYEQYF	TGTGCCAGCATGGCGGGGGAAGGCTACGAGCAGTACTTC
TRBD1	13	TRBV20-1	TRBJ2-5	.	CSASGTGRKTQYF	TGCAGTGCTAGTGGGACAGGGAGGAAGACCCAGTACTTC